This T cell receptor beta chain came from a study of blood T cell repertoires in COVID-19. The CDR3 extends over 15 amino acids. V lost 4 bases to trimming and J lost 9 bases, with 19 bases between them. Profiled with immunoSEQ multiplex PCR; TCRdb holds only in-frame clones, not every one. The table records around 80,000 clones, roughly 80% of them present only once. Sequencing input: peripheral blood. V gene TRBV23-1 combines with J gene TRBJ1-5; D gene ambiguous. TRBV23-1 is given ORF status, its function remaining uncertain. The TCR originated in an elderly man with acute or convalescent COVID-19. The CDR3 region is CASSPRRQPVSPQHF. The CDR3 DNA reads TGCGCCAGCAGTCCGAGGAGGCAGCCGGTTTCGCCCCAGCATTTT.